Included here is one TCR beta chain sequence, with context. No antigen is known for it. The entry originates in a study of shared clonotypes between healthy human individuals. The study's findings and limits: Clonotypes that were shared across a handful of donors made up around 5% of naive CD4 clonotypes.

Clones were sequenced by immunoSEQ multiplex PCR, and TCRdb holds only the in-frame ones, with some missing. The sample contains approximately 640,000 clones, 55% to 75% of which appear only once. The sample comprised memory CD4+ T cells sorted from blood. Subset noted: CD45RA-negative fraction. The sequence derives from a woman aged 25 to 45 in good health.

The CDR3 here is CASSTDALSNQPQHF. Here the CDR3 DNA reads TGTGCCAGCAGCACGGACGCTCTTTCCAATCAGCCCCAGCATTTT. This sequence joins TRBV7-2 and TRBJ1-5; D gene ambiguous. The CDR3 sequence is 15 residues long. V lost 5 bases and J lost 3, with 14 bases in between. Germline CDR1 reads SGHTA; CDR2 reads FQGNSA.